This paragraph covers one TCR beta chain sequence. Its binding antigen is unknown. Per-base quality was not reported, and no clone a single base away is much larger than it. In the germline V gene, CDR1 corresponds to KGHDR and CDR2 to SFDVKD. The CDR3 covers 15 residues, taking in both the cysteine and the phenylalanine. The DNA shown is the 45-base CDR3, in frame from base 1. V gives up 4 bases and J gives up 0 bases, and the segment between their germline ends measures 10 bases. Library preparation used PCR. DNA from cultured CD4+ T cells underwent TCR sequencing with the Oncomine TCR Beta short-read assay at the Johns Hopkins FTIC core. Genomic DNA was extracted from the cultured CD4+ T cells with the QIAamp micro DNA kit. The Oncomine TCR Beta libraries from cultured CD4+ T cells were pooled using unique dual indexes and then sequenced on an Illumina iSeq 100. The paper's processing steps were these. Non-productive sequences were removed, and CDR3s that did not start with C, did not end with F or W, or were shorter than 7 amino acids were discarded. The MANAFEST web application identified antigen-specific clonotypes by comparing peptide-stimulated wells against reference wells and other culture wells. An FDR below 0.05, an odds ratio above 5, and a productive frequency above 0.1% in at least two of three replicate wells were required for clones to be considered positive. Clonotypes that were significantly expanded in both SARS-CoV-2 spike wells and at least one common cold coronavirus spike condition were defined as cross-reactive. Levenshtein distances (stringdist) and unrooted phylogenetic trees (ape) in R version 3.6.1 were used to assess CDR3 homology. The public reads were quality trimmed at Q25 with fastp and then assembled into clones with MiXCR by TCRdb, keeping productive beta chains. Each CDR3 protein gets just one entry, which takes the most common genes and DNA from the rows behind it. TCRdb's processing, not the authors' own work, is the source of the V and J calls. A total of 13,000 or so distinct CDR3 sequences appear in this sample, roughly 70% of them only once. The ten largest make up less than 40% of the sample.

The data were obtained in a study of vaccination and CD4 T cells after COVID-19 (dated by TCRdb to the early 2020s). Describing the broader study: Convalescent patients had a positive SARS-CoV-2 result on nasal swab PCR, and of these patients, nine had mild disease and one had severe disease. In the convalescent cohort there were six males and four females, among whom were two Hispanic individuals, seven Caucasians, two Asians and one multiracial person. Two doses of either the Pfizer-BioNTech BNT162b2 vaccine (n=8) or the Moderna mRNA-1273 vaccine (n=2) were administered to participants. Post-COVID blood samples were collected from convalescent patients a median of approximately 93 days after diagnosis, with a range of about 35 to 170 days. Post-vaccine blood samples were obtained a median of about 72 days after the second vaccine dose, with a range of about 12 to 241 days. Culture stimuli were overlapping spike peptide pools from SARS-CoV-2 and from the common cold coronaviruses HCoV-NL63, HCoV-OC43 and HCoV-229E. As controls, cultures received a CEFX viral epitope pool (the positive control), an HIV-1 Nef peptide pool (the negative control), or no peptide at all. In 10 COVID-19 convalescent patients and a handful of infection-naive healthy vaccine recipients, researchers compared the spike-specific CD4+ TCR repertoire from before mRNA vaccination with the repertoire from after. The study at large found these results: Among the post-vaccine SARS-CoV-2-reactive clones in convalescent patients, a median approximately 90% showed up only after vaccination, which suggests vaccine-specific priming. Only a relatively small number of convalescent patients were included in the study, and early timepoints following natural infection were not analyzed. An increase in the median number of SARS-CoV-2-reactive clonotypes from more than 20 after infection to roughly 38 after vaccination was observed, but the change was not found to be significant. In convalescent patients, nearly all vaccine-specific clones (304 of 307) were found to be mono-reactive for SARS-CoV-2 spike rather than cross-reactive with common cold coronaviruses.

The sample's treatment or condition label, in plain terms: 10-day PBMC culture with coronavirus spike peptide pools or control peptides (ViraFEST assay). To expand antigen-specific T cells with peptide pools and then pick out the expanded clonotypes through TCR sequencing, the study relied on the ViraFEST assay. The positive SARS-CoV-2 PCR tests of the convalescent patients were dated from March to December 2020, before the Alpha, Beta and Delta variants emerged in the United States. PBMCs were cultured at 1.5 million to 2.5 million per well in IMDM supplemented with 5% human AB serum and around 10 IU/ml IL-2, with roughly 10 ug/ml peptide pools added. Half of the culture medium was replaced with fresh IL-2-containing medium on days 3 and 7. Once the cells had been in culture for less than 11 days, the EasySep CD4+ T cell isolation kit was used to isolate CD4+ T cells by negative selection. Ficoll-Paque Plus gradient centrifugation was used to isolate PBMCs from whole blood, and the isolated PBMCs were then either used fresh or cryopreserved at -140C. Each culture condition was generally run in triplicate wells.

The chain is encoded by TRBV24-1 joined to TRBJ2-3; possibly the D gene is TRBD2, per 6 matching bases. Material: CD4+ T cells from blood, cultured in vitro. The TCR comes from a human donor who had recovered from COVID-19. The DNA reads TGTGCCACCAGTGACAGTGGGACTAGCACAGATACGCAGTATTTT. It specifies CATSDSGTSTDTQYF.